The 3 T cell receptor beta chains below come from one sample, sequenced in a study of blood T cell repertoires in COVID-19. Sequencing was performed with immunoSEQ multiplex PCR; in TCRdb, only in-frame clones are kept and a portion is missing. The sample lists some 260,000 clones, about 87% occurring once. The specimen sequenced was peripheral blood. Every receptor here comes from a woman in her 30s with COVID-19, enrolled during active disease.

The CDR3 loop reads CTSSQDNTSGGPGASDTQYF. The CDR3 DNA sequence: TGCACCAGCAGCCAAGATAACACTAGCGGGGGTCCGGGGGCGTCAGATACGCAGTATTTT. The rearrangement links TRBV1 to TRBJ2-3; TRBD2, the table's D call, was not compared with the DNA. TRBV1 is shown as a pseudogene. The CDR3 is 20 amino acids.

The V call is TRBV3-1 (or the pseudogene TRBV3-2), the J call TRBJ2-3; 7 positions match TRBD2. The CDR3 is 15 residues long. The ends lost 1 base at V and 8 bases at J; junction bases unmatched: 9. CDR1 and CDR2 from the germline V gene are LGHDT and YNNKEL (reference sequence). DNA of the CDR3: TGTGCCAGCAGCCAAGTTTGGGACTACCGGGTTACGCAGTATTTT. Amino acids: CASSQVWDYRVTQYF.

The genes are TRBV5-4 and TRBJ2-5, with D perhaps TRBD2 (5 bases). Trimming removed 5 bases at V and 2 bases at J, with 10 bases between. The germline gives CDR1 SGHNT, CDR2 YYREEE (reference sequence). The CDR3 has 13 residues. In DNA, the CDR3 is TGTGCCAGCAGACGAGCGGATCAAGAGACCCAGTACTTC. Translated: CASRRADQETQYF.